This is a list of T cell receptor beta chains from one sample in a study of blood T cell repertoires in COVID-19. This table comes from immunoSEQ multiplex PCR, and its TCRdb copy is limited to in-frame clones, with some not included. The sample includes roughly 80,000 clones, more than 85% of them seen just once. Material: peripheral blood. The receptors here all came from a man in his fifties with COVID-19, enrolled during active disease. CDR3s include the opening cysteine and the closing phenylalanine or tryptophan. A D gene is named only where the DNA matches it firmly. Clone size, where shown, is once, few, many, or a class for clones that have expanded.

CDR3: CASSTTGVVYEQYF
DNA: TGTGCCAGCAGCACGACCGGGGTTGTCTACGAGCAGTACTTC
size: -
V: TRBV5-5
length: 14
D: -
J: TRBJ2-7

CDR3: CASSPGGRPYNEQFF
DNA: TGTGCCAGCAGCCCCGGGGGGCGACCATACAATGAGCAGTTCTTC
size: -
V: TRBV9
length: 15
D: -
J: TRBJ2-1

CDR3: CASSSAQGALYEQYF
DNA: TGTGCCAGCAGTTCCGCACAGGGGGCACTTTACGAGCAGTACTTC
size: -
V: TRBV6-6
length: 15
D: TRBD1
J: TRBJ2-7

CDR3: CASSLTSGTMNYNEQFF
DNA: TGCGCCAGCAGCTTGACTTCCGGGACAATGAACTACAATGAGCAGTTCTTC
size: -
V: TRBV5-1
length: 17
D: -
J: TRBJ2-1

CDR3: CSVQQGQGYTF
DNA: TGCAGCGTTCAACAGGGGCAGGGCTACACCTTC
size: once
V: TRBV29-1
length: 11
D: TRBD1
J: TRBJ1-2

CDR3: CASSRDSYNEQFF
DNA: TGTGCCAGCAGCCGGGACAGCTACAATGAGCAGTTCTTC
size: -
V: TRBV28
length: 13
D: TRBD1
J: TRBJ2-1

CDR3: CASSPRTSHQGSNQPQHF
DNA: TGTGCCAGCAGTCCACGTACGTCACACCAGGGAAGCAATCAGCCCCAGCATTTT
size: -
V: TRBV6-2/TRBV6-3
length: 18
D: -
J: TRBJ1-5

CDR3: CASSEARAGTGLNQPQHF
DNA: TGTGCCAGCAGTGAAGCCCGGGCGGGGACAGGGCTCAATCAGCCCCAGCATTTT
size: -
V: TRBV6-1
length: 18
D: TRBD1
J: TRBJ1-5

CDR3: CASSIRGKGNIQYF
DNA: TGTGCCAGTAGTATAAGGGGGAAGGGAAACATTCAGTACTTC
size: -
V: TRBV19
length: 14
D: -
J: TRBJ2-4

CDR3: CASSQKLGQAALWNQPQHF
DNA: TGCGCCAGCAGCCAGAAACTTGGACAGGCGGCCTTATGGAATCAGCCCCAGCATTTT
size: -
V: TRBV4-1
length: 19
D: TRBD1
J: TRBJ1-5

CDR3: CASRPRGPHEKLFF
DNA: TGTGCCAGCAGGCCTAGGGGGCCCCATGAAAAACTGTTTTTT
size: -
V: TRBV28
length: 14
D: TRBD1
J: TRBJ1-4

CDR3: CASRETGTGANVLTF
DNA: TGTGCCAGCAGAGAGACAGGGACTGGGGCCAACGTCCTGACTTTC
size: -
V: TRBV6-5
length: 15
D: TRBD1
J: TRBJ2-6

CDR3: CASIKKPHGGGTEAFF
DNA: TGTGCCAGCATTAAAAAACCCCACGGGGGTGGAACTGAAGCTTTCTTT
size: -
V: TRBV27
length: 16
D: -
J: TRBJ1-1

CDR3: CASSFQGSVYEQYF
DNA: TGCGCCAGCAGCTTTCAGGGTTCGGTATACGAGCAGTACTTC
size: -
V: TRBV5-1
length: 14
D: -
J: TRBJ2-7

CDR3: CSASHNPGGEQFF
DNA: TGCAGTGCTAGTCACAACCCCGGGGGTGAGCAGTTCTTC
size: -
V: TRBV20-1
length: 13
D: -
J: TRBJ2-1

CDR3: CSAARVSEAFF
DNA: TGCAGTGCTGCCAGGGTTTCTGAAGCTTTCTTT
size: -
V: TRBV20-1
length: 11
D: -
J: TRBJ1-1

CDR3: CASSLSGARGYGYTF
DNA: TGTGCCAGCAGTTTATCAGGGGCCAGGGGCTATGGCTACACCTTC
size: -
V: TRBV28
length: 15
D: -
J: TRBJ1-2

CDR3: CASSADTSTGELFF
DNA: TGTGCCAGCAGCGCCGACACGTCCACCGGGGAGCTGTTTTTT
size: once
V: TRBV9
length: 14
D: -
J: TRBJ2-2

CDR3: CASSRTGTSGRPGGNEQFF
DNA: TGCGCCAGCAGCCGGACCGGGACTAGCGGGAGGCCCGGAGGTAATGAGCAGTTCTTC
size: -
V: TRBV4-3
length: 19
D: TRBD2
J: TRBJ2-1

CDR3: CASSYSIGGGETQYF
DNA: TGTGCCAGCAGTTACTCGATCGGGGGAGGAGAGACCCAGTACTTC
size: -
V: TRBV6-6
length: 15
D: -
J: TRBJ2-5

CDR3: CASSRTTGTTDTQYF
DNA: TGTGCCAGCAGCCGGACGACAGGAACCACAGATACGCAGTATTTT
size: -
V: TRBV3-1/TRBV3-2
length: 15
D: -
J: TRBJ2-3

CDR3: CASSPGTSGSGYEQYF
DNA: TGTGCCAGCAGCCCGGGGACTAGCGGGAGTGGGTACGAGCAGTACTTC
size: -
V: TRBV5-4
length: 16
D: TRBD2
J: TRBJ2-7

CDR3: CASSLAGRIADTQYF
DNA: TGTGCCAGCAGCTTGGCCGGGAGGATTGCAGATACGCAGTATTTT
size: -
V: TRBV5-6
length: 15
D: TRBD2
J: TRBJ2-3

CDR3: CASSLPGTGGGGYTF
DNA: TGTGCCAGCAGCCTACCCGGGACAGGGGGCGGTGGCTACACCTTC
size: -
V: TRBV14
length: 15
D: TRBD1
J: TRBJ1-2

CDR3: CASRVSRGQQPQHF
DNA: TGTGCCAGCAGGGTATCGAGGGGGCAACAGCCCCAGCATTTT
size: -
V: TRBV6-5
length: 14
D: TRBD1
J: TRBJ1-5

CDR3: CASRGTATYEQYF
DNA: TGTGCCAGCAGGGGGACAGCGACCTACGAGCAGTACTTC
size: -
V: TRBV28
length: 13
D: TRBD1
J: TRBJ2-7

CDR3: CASSYSSGSSTGELFF
DNA: TGTGCCAGCAGTTACTCTAGCGGGAGCAGCACCGGGGAGCTGTTTTTT
size: -
V: TRBV6-5
length: 16
D: TRBD2
J: TRBJ2-2

CDR3: CASSFSRAGELFF
DNA: TGTGCCAGCAGCTTTTCCAGGGCCGGGGAGCTGTTTTTT
size: -
V: TRBV7-8
length: 13
D: -
J: TRBJ2-2

CDR3: CASSVGGTLQGYTQYF
DNA: TGTGCCAGCAGCGTAGGCGGAACCCTGCAAGGATACACGCAGTATTTT
size: -
V: TRBV9
length: 16
D: -
J: TRBJ2-3

CDR3: CASSLRTGGDYGYTF
DNA: TGTGCCAGCAGCCTCCGGACAGGTGGGGACTATGGCTACACCTTC
size: -
V: TRBV7-8
length: 15
D: TRBD1
J: TRBJ1-2

CDR3: CASSLEGPGKNIQYF
DNA: TGTGCCAGCAGCTTAGAGGGGCCTGGCAAAAACATTCAGTACTTC
size: -
V: TRBV11-2
length: 15
D: -
J: TRBJ2-4

CDR3: CASSQGPAGETQYF
DNA: TGTGCCAGCAGCCAAGGTCCAGCGGGAGAGACCCAGTACTTC
size: -
V: TRBV3-1/TRBV3-2
length: 14
D: -
J: TRBJ2-5

CDR3: CASSYRGPYQETQYF
DNA: TGTGCCAGCAGTTACAGGGGGCCGTACCAAGAGACCCAGTACTTC
size: -
V: TRBV6-5
length: 15
D: TRBD1
J: TRBJ2-5

CDR3: CASSQGQGSNEQYF
DNA: TGCGCCAGCAGCCAAGGGCAGGGGAGCAACGAGCAGTACTTC
size: -
V: TRBV4-3
length: 14
D: -
J: TRBJ2-7

CDR3: CASGMGLAGEETQYF
DNA: TGCGCCAGCGGAATGGGACTAGCGGGAGAAGAGACCCAGTACTTC
size: -
V: TRBV5-1
length: 15
D: TRBD2
J: TRBJ2-5

CDR3: CASIGHRESGRSSYEQYF
DNA: TGTGCCAGCATAGGCCACCGGGAGTCCGGGAGGAGTTCCTACGAGCAGTACTTC
size: -
V: TRBV25-1
length: 18
D: TRBD2
J: TRBJ2-7

CDR3: CASSRGDYEQFF
DNA: TGTGCCAGTAGCAGAGGGGACTATGAGCAGTTCTTC
size: -
V: TRBV19
length: 12
D: -
J: TRBJ2-1

CDR3: CASSYRTTGKLFF
DNA: TGTGCCAGCAGTTACAGGACAACGGGAAAACTGTTTTTT
size: -
V: TRBV6-6
length: 13
D: -
J: TRBJ1-4

CDR3: CASSTRTGVTEAFF
DNA: TGTGCCAGCAGCACACGAACAGGGGTCACTGAAGCTTTCTTT
size: -
V: TRBV9
length: 14
D: TRBD1
J: TRBJ1-1

CDR3: CASSLASGTTDTQYF
DNA: TGCGCCAGCAGCTTGGCCAGCGGGACTACAGATACGCAGTATTTT
size: -
V: TRBV5-1
length: 15
D: TRBD2
J: TRBJ2-3

CDR3: CASSLKRATSTDTQYF
DNA: TGCGCCAGCAGCTTGAAGCGGGCCACTAGCACAGATACGCAGTATTTT
size: -
V: TRBV5-1
length: 16
D: -
J: TRBJ2-3

CDR3: CASSRGWVGQPQHF
DNA: TGTGCCAGCAGCCGGGGGTGGGTCGGACAGCCCCAGCATTTT
size: -
V: TRBV5-8
length: 14
D: -
J: TRBJ1-5

CDR3: CASSQASITYEQYF
DNA: TGTGCCAGCAGCCAGGCCTCGATTACCTACGAGCAGTACTTC
size: -
V: TRBV14
length: 14
D: -
J: TRBJ2-7

CDR3: CASSGLAVNTGELFF
DNA: TGTGCCAGCAGCGGACTAGCGGTTAACACCGGGGAGCTGTTTTTT
size: -
V: TRBV6-5
length: 15
D: TRBD2
J: TRBJ2-2

CDR3: CASSLPTSYNEQFF
DNA: TGTGCCAGTAGCCTACCTACTAGTTACAATGAGCAGTTCTTC
size: -
V: TRBV19
length: 14
D: -
J: TRBJ2-1